The subject of this entry is one T cell receptor (beta chain). The sample belongs to a study of blood T cell repertoires in COVID-19. Study summary: Samples representing acute and convalescent COVID-19 were sourced from the United States, Italy and Spain.

Profiling relied on immunoSEQ multiplex PCR, and the TCRdb table lists in-frame clones only, not all of them. This sample has approximately 70,000 clones, with approximately 88% found just once. The V gene lost 1 base and the J gene lost 5 bases, with 6 bases spanning the gap. The CDR3 totals 14 residues. Germline CDR1 reads SGHTA; CDR2 reads FQGTGA. Sequencing was carried out using peripheral blood. The TCR was taken from a woman in her seventies with acute or convalescent COVID-19. This chain connects TRBV7-3 to TRBJ1-6; D gene uncertain. The CDR3 here is CASSLNGDNSPLHF. The CDR3, as DNA: TGTGCCAGCAGCTTAAATGGAGATAATTCACCCCTCCACTTT.